This TCR beta chain was observed in a study of blood T cell repertoires in COVID-19. After removal of 8 bases from V and 6 bases from J, the junction contained 7 bases not matched to a gene. The CDR3 covers 16 residues. Germline assignment: CDR1 MDHEN and CDR2 SYDVKM. Authors' data handling: From reference gene primer amplification, estimates of nucleated cell counts were derived. Sequencing was performed with immunoSEQ multiplex PCR; in TCRdb, only in-frame clones are kept and a portion is missing. The D gene and trimming were derived from the DNA, and the V and J assignments and clone size from that table. This repertoire shows 110,000 to 150,000 clones, around nine tenths found once; its top ten account for about 5.6%.

Sequencing was carried out using peripheral blood. V and J are TRBV28 and TRBJ2-1, with 16 bases that match TRBD2. This clonotype was sampled from a human donor in a cohort sampled during active COVID-19. The CDR3 loop is CASRRGLAGGVNEQFF. CDR3 nucleotides: TGTGCCAGCCGGCGGGGACTAGCGGGAGGGGTCAATGAGCAGTTCTTC.